This TCR beta chain was captured by sequencing in a study of shared clonotypes between healthy human individuals. TCRdb's table, derived via immunoSEQ multiplex PCR, lists solely in-frame clones and lacks some. The table lists about a million clones, more than 75% of them singletons. The length of the CDR3 is 13 residues. The germline gives CDR1 MNHEY, CDR2 SMNVEV (reference sequence). Trimming pared 4 bases from V and 1 base from J, leaving 6 bases between. Within Nashville, Tennessee resided all donors, each a Caucasian adult. The split of CD4+ cells yielded CD45RA+ naive and CD45RA-negative memory subsets. The table lists this clone with a count of one. Its matching antigen is unknown. This CDR3 is also generated by other DNA sequences in the sample. Whole-study findings and limits: Sharing of clonotypes among donors was expected to vary with sequencing depth. Even with large depth, rarefaction showed that sorted-subset sequencing was incomplete.

Input material: memory CD4+ T cells sorted from blood. Stated subset: CD45RA-negative fraction. V gene TRBV27 combines with J gene TRBJ2-3, with D unresolved. This TCR was sampled from a man aged 18 to 30 in good health. The CDR3, as DNA: TGTGCCAGCAGTTCCGGTCGCACAGATACGCAGTATTTT. Translated, it gives CASSSGRTDTQYF.